What follows are 29 T cell receptor beta chains derived from one specimen sequenced in a study of T cell responses to AZD1222 COVID-19 vaccine. TCRdb keeps only in-frame clones here, not all; method: immunoSEQ multiplex PCR. The data contain more than 80,000 clones, over 75% of them seen just once; the ten biggest clones take up about 12%. The starting material was peripheral blood, obtained 28 days after the second AZD1222 dose. The source of these receptors is an adult who received the AZD1222 COVID-19 vaccine.

The chain is built from TRBV10-3 and TRBJ1-1; D uncertain. The V and J ends lost 6 bases and 3 bases respectively, with 14 bases between them. Germline CDR1 ENHRY, CDR2 SYGVKD. This CDR3 is built from 14 residues. This chain's CDR3 is CAIRGLARDTEAFF. The CDR3 region has the DNA TGTGCCATCAGGGGCCTAGCCCGGGACACTGAAGCTTTCTTT.

CDR3: CASITGGTEAFF. The CDR3 coding sequence is TGTGCCAGCATAACAGGGGGCACTGAAGCTTTCTTT. The chain has TRBV6-6 and TRBJ1-1; 8 bases map to TRBD1. The CDR3 consists of 12 residues. The ends lost 7 bases at V and 4 bases at J; junction bases unmatched: 2. CDR1 MNHNY and CDR2 SVGAGI come from the germline V gene (reference sequence).

The chain carries TRBV7-9 and TRBJ2-1; TRBD2 agrees at 7 bases. Unmatched junction bases numbered 12, after V lost 5 bases and J lost 2 bases. Germline CDR1 is SEHNR and CDR2 is FQNEAQ (reference sequence). There are 17 residues in the CDR3. The CDR3 spells CASSPAGGGPTYNEQFF. CDR3 in DNA: TGTGCCAGCAGCCCCGCAGGCGGGGGACCAACCTACAATGAGCAGTTCTTC.

This rearrangement joins TRBV27 to TRBJ1-2; D gene unclear. Germline values: CDR1 MNHEY, CDR2 SMNVEV (reference sequence). The CDR3 covers 15 residues. Trimming took 2 bases from V and 4 from J, leaving 14 bases between them. CDR3 nucleotides: TGTGCCAGCAGTTTAGTAAGGGAGGGATTCTATGGCTACACCTTC. Translating gives CASSLVREGFYGYTF.

The chain joins TRBV9 to TRBJ1-2; no clear D. V lost 0 bases to trimming and J lost 0 bases, with 9 bases between them. Germline CDR1 and CDR2: SGDLS and YYNGEE. The CDR3 contains 15 residues. The CDR3 spells CASSVDTYSNYGYTF. CDR3 coding DNA: TGTGCCAGCAGCGTAGATACATACTCTAACTATGGCTACACCTTC.

The rearrangement joins TRBV5-4 to TRBJ1-2; the match to TRBD1 covers 9 bases. The CDR3 spans 15 residues. The J segment lost 4 bases and the V segment lost 8 bases, leaving 12 bases of the junction unmatched. Germline CDR1 SGHNT, CDR2 YYREEE (reference sequence). The DNA for the CDR3 is TGTGCCAGTCGCTCCGGGACAGGGTTTAGCTATGGCTACACCTTC. Translation gives CASRSGTGFSYGYTF.

The CDR3 DNA reads TGTGCCAGCAGCTCATACGGGGCTAGCTACGAGCAGTACTTC. Translation gives CASSSYGASYEQYF. The V and J genes are TRBV5-8 and TRBJ2-7; D may match TRBD1 or TRBD2 (5 bases each). Trimming shortened V by 3 bases and J by 3 bases, and 13 bases separated the two germline ends. The CDR3 sequence is 14 residues long. Germline values: CDR1 SGHTS, CDR2 YDEGEE.

This chain uses TRBV24-1 with TRBJ1-1, with a tentative D call TRBD1 (5 bases). Trimming stripped 7 bases from V and 1 base from J, with 9 bases between. The CDR3 is made up of 13 amino acids. Per the germline V gene, CDR1 is KGHDR and CDR2 is SFDVKD. The CDR3 protein is CATRDTRNTEAFF. The CDR3 region has the DNA TGTGCCACCAGGGACACCAGGAACACTGAAGCTTTCTTT.

J is TRBJ2-4 and V is TRBV11-2; D is possibly TRBD1 or TRBD2 (5 bases each). V was trimmed by 5 bases and J by 9 bases, leaving 14 bases between them. The CDR3 is made up of 13 amino acids. CDR1 is SGHAT and CDR2 is FQNNGV in the germline V gene. The CDR3 protein is CASSGERGPIQYF. The CDR3 coding sequence is TGTGCCAGCAGCGGAGAACGGGGCCCCATTCAGTACTTC.

The rearrangement joins TRBV9 to TRBJ2-1; D uncertain. Germline V gene data show CDR1 as SGDLS and CDR2 as YYNGEE. Trimming removed 3 bases at V and 7 bases at J, with 17 bases between. The CDR3 runs to 15 residues. The CDR3: CASSEVSVQFNEQFF. CDR3 nucleotides: TGTGCCAGCAGCGAGGTCTCAGTACAGTTTAATGAGCAGTTCTTC. The full variable domain, in which reference TRBV9 and TRBJ2-1 provide the parts outside the CDR3, is DSGVTQTPKHLITATGQRVTLRCSPRSGDLSVYWYQQSLDQGLQFLIQYYNGEERAKGNILERFSAQQFPDLHSELNLSSLELGDSALYFCASSEVSVQFNEQFFGPGTRLTVL.

The rearrangement joins TRBV18 to TRBJ2-7, with 7 bases matching TRBD1. The V gene's germline CDR1 is KGHSH and CDR2 LQKENI. V shed 4 bases, J shed 1 base, and the junction held 4 bases outside the gene matches. This CDR3 has 14 amino acids. In nucleotides, the CDR3 is TGTGCCAGCTCACAAGAGACAGGGTCCTACGAGCAGTACTTC. Amino acids: CASSQETGSYEQYF.

V and J are TRBV6-2 or TRBV6-3 and TRBJ2-7; TRBD2 agrees at 7 bases. The CDR3 extends over 16 amino acids. Germline values: CDR1 MNHEY, CDR2 SVGEGT. V was clipped by 2 bases and J by 2 bases; unmatched bases: 9. The CDR3 sequence is CASSYPAGGRTYEQYF. The CDR3 region has the DNA TGTGCCAGCAGTTACCCTGCTGGCGGGAGAACCTACGAGCAGTACTTC.

The gene calls are TRBV27 and TRBJ1-1, with 7 bases that match TRBD1. The CDR3 runs to 14 residues. The V gene's germline CDR1 is MNHEY and CDR2 SMNVEV (reference sequence). V trimming: 8 bases; J trimming: 2 bases; junction bases outside the gene matches: 8. This chain's CDR3 is CASPKQGINTEAFF. The CDR3 DNA reads TGTGCCAGCCCCAAACAGGGGATCAACACTGAAGCTTTCTTT.

The genes are TRBV29-1 and TRBJ1-2; D is ambiguous. V lost 6 bases, J lost 0 bases, and 17 bases lay in between. CDR3 length: 15 amino acids. Per germline, CDR1 SQVTM and CDR2 ANQGSEA. DNA for the CDR3: TGCAGCGTCGGAGCCCACCTCAGTTCTAACTATGGCTACACCTTC. It yields the protein CSVGAHLSSNYGYTF.

CDR3 coding DNA: TGTGCTAGTGCCCCACAGGCGACCTATGGCTACACCTTC. Translating gives CASAPQATYGYTF. The chain carries TRBV12-5 and TRBJ1-2; tentative D call: TRBD1 (5 bases). The CDR3 contains 13 residues. V was cut by 7 bases and J by 4 bases, with 13 bases left in between. Germline loops: CDR1 LGHNT, CDR2 FRNRAP.

The V call is TRBV19, the J call TRBJ1-3, with a tentative D call TRBD1 (6 bases). The ends were cut back, 4 bases at V and 4 bases at J, with 11 bases in the middle. This CDR3 is 14 amino acids long. Germline V gene sequence: CDR1 LNHDA, CDR2 SQIVND (reference sequence). The CDR3 is CASSTTGGGNTIYF. The CDR3 DNA is TGTGCCAGTAGTACCACCGGGGGCGGAAACACCATATATTTT.

V is TRBV2 and J is TRBJ1-1; no firm D call. Germline V CDR1 and CDR2: SNHLY, FYNNEI. The CDR3 totals 11 residues. Between the trimmed V and J ends, which lost 8 bases and 4 bases, there was a span of 8 bases. Here the CDR3 DNA reads TGTGCCAGCCGTTTGAGCACTGAAGCTTTCTTT. Protein product: CASRLSTEAFF.

V gene TRBV18 combines with J gene TRBJ1-3; no clear D. Trimming removed 2 bases from V and 8 bases from J, with 16 bases in between. The CDR3 totals 15 residues. The germline V gene encodes CDR1 KGHSH and CDR2 LQKENI. CDR3 in amino acids: CASSPGNDPGDTIYF. In nucleotides, the CDR3 is TGTGCCAGCTCACCAGGGAATGACCCTGGGGACACCATATATTTT.

This clone was seen a single time. The V and J genes are TRBV9 and TRBJ2-1, with TRBD2 matching 11 bases. Germline V CDR1 and CDR2: SGDLS, YYNGEE. V shed 2 bases, J shed 9 bases, and the junction held 10 bases outside the gene matches. The CDR3 length is 16 residues. The CDR3 bases are TGTGCCAGCAGCGTTCTAGCGGGAGGATCCGCCGGTGAGCAGTTCTTC. It specifies CASSVLAGGSAGEQFF.

The chain combines TRBV5-8 with TRBJ2-7; 11 bases match TRBD2. The CDR3 is made up of 15 amino acids. Germline V CDR1 and CDR2: SGHTS, YDEGEE. V lost 2 bases and J lost 2; bases outside the gene matches: 3. The CDR3 DNA reads TGTGCCAGCAGCTTTGGTAGCGGGGGGGCCTACGAGCAGTACGTC. The encoded protein is CASSFGSGGAYEQYV.

Note on this clone: At the DNA level, this CDR3 is encoded by other sequences in the same sample as well. CDR3 in DNA: TGTGCCAGCAGCTTGGGACAATGGGAGACCCAGTACTTC. Amino acids: CASSLGQWETQYF. The chain carries TRBV7-8 and TRBJ2-5, with D possibly TRBD1 on 6 matching bases. The CDR3 totals 13 residues. V was pared by 3 bases and J by 5 bases, with 10 bases between. Germline V gene lookup returns CDR1 SGHVS and CDR2 FQNEAQ.

The rearrangement joins TRBV15 to TRBJ1-2, with unresolved D. Trimming left V 0 bases short and J 7 bases short, with 6 bases between. The CDR3 consists of 12 residues. The germline gives CDR1 LNHNV, CDR2 YYDKDF (reference sequence). CDR3 in DNA: TGTGCCACCAGCAGAGAGGTCGGTGGCTACACCTTC. It translates to CATSREVGGYTF.

CDR3 in DNA: TGTGCCAGCAGCCCGCCCGGGGTGGGGCTCGAGACCCAGTACTTC. This gives the protein CASSPPGVGLETQYF. V and J are TRBV11-3 and TRBJ2-5; tentatively, D is TRBD1 or TRBD2 (5 bases each). The germline gives CDR1 SGHNT, CDR2 YENEEA. V lost 5 bases and J 5 bases, leaving 18 bases between the germline ends. CDR3 length equals 15 residues. Variable domain in full (rest from reference TRBV11-3 and TRBJ2-5): EAGVVQSPRYKIIEKKQPVAFWCNPISGHNTLYWYLQNLGQGPELLIRYENEEAVDDSQLPKDRFSAERLKGVDSTLKIQPAELGDSAVYLCASSPPGVGLETQYFGPGTRLLVL.

The chain recombines TRBV5-1 with TRBJ1-1; D perhaps matches TRBD1 (5 bases). The CDR3 loop spans 13 amino acids. V was shortened by 3 bases and J by 8 bases, with 14 bases between the two germline ends. Germline V CDR1 and CDR2: SGHRS, YFSETQ. CDR3 in amino acids: CASSWTGDGEAFF. The CDR3 coding sequence is TGCGCCAGCAGCTGGACGGGGGACGGCGAAGCTTTCTTT.

The chain joins TRBV12-5 to TRBJ2-3; 12 positions match TRBD1. Germline V CDR1 and CDR2: LGHNT, FRNRAP. This CDR3 region has 15 residues. With 5 bases clipped from V and 4 bases from J, the junction kept 4 bases outside the gene matches. CDR3 DNA sequence: TGTGCTAGTGGTCCCGGGACAGGGGGCCCAGATACGCAGTATTTT. Translating it yields CASGPGTGGPDTQYF.

The gene calls are TRBV5-1 and TRBJ2-2, with TRBD2 matching over 8 bases. The CDR3 extends over 18 amino acids. The germline V gene has CDR1 SGHRS and CDR2 YFSETQ. The junction had 11 bases not matched to a gene; V was cut back by 4 bases and J by 0 bases. This CDR3 is CASSHGLADMANTGELFF. The CDR3 nucleotides are TGCGCCAGCAGCCATGGACTAGCAGATATGGCGAACACCGGGGAGCTGTTTTTT.

This chain joins TRBV11-3 and TRBJ2-7, with unresolved D. Trimming stripped 3 bases from V and 3 bases from J, with 3 bases between. The germline V gene has CDR1 SGHNT and CDR2 YENEEA. CDR3 length equals 11 residues. As DNA, the CDR3 is TGTGCCAGCAGCTTGTTCTACGAGCAGTACTTC. As protein: CASSLFYEQYF.

V gene TRBV27 combines with J gene TRBJ2-7, with 8 positions matching TRBD1. This CDR3 is built from 14 residues. Per germline, CDR1 MNHEY and CDR2 SMNVEV (reference sequence). J was trimmed by 3 bases and V by 3 bases; bases with no gene match: 4. DNA for the CDR3: TGTGCCAGCAGTTTCGGACAGGGAAGCTACGAGCAGTACTTC. It yields the protein CASSFGQGSYEQYF.

Only a few counts were recorded for this clone. This sequence joins TRBV7-6 and TRBJ1-6; no clear D. The CDR3 length is 17 residues. CDR1 SGHVS and CDR2 FNYEAQ come from the germline V gene. V was clipped by 0 bases and J by 5 bases, with 14 bases between them. The CDR3 sequence: CASSLAGGIGNNSPLHF. The CDR3 DNA follows: TGTGCCAGCAGCTTAGCGGGTGGAATAGGCAATAATTCACCCCTCCACTTT.